Listed below are T cell receptor beta chains from one sample, sequenced in a study of cytomegalovirus exposure and HLA in healthy donors. Only in-frame clones appear in the TCRdb table, and some are missing; sequencing was by immunoSEQ multiplex PCR. The sample shows some 170,000 clones, approximately 72% of them seen only once. Sequencing was done on a sample of PBMCs. The source is a human donor in good health. Both conserved end residues are part of each CDR3. The D gene is left open where the match is weak. Clone size, where shown, is once, few, many, or a class for clones that have expanded.

j_gene | abundance | d_gene | v_gene | CDR3nt | CDR3aa
TRBJ2-7 | NA | NA | TRBV6-1 | TGTGCCAGCAGATTAGACGGGTTGGGCGAGCAGTACTTC | CASRLDGLGEQYF
TRBJ1-2 | NA | NA | TRBV18 | TGTGCCAGCTCACCGGAGGGCGGTGACTATGGCTACACCTTC | CASSPEGGDYGYTF
TRBJ2-7 | few | NA | TRBV5-4 | TGTGCCAGCAGCTCGCCCAGAACAAACGAGCAGTACTTC | CASSSPRTNEQYF
TRBJ1-2 | NA | NA | TRBV9 | TGTGCCAGCAGCGTAACGTGGGGGGACTATGGCTACACCTTC | CASSVTWGDYGYTF
TRBJ2-7 | NA | TRBD1 | TRBV11-3 | TGTGCCAGCAGCCCCGGACAGGGGGACGACTCCGAGCAGTACTTC | CASSPGQGDDSEQYF
TRBJ2-4 | NA | NA | TRBV7-9 | TGTGCCAGCGCCCTCGGCCCCGAGCGATCTTTAGCCAAAAACATTCAGTACTTC | CASALGPERSLAKNIQYF
TRBJ2-3 | NA | NA | TRBV7-2 | TGTGCCAGCAGCTCTGCGGTGGTTGGTACGCAGTATTTT | CASSSAVVGTQYF
TRBJ2-7 | NA | NA | TRBV4-2 | TGTGCCAGCAGCCAAGGAGGGAGTACCTACGAGCAGTACTTC | CASSQGGSTYEQYF
TRBJ2-1 | NA | TRBD1 | TRBV5-1 | TGCGCCAGCAGCCCGGGGGACAGGGGGGACAATGAGCAGTTCTTC | CASSPGDRGDNEQFF
TRBJ1-6 | NA | TRBD1 | TRBV7-2 | TGTGCCAGCAGCAAACGACAGGGAGCAAATTCACCCCTCCACTTT | CASSKRQGANSPLHF
TRBJ2-1 | NA | NA | TRBV5-4 | TGTGCCAGCAGCTTCTGGGCTAACAATGAGCAGTTCTTC | CASSFWANNEQFF
TRBJ2-3 | NA | NA | TRBV18 | TGTGCCAGCTCACCACGGAGCTGGGTCACAGATACGCAGTATTTT | CASSPRSWVTDTQYF
TRBJ1-2 | NA | NA | TRBV7-3 | TGTGCCAGCAGCTTAACCCCGGACAGCAACTATGGCTACACCTTC | CASSLTPDSNYGYTF
TRBJ2-1 | NA | NA | TRBV29-1 | TGCAGCGTGGGAGTCAATGAGCAGTTCTTC | CSVGVNEQFF
TRBJ1-4 | NA | NA | TRBV7-2 | TGTGCCAGCAGCTTAGTACCAGGCACTAATGAAAAACTGTTTTTT | CASSLVPGTNEKLFF
TRBJ1-2 | NA | NA | TRBV29-1 | TGCAGCGTTGAACGGGATGGCTACACCTTC | CSVERDGYTF
TRBJ2-7 | NA | NA | TRBV30 | TGTGCCTGGAGTGTACTGCAGGGTTCCTACGAGCAGTACTTC | CAWSVLQGSYEQYF
TRBJ2-7 | NA | TRBD1 | TRBV7-2 | TGTGCCAGCAGCCCGTGGACAGGGGGAGTGGACGAGCAGTACTTC | CASSPWTGGVDEQYF
TRBJ1-5 | NA | NA | TRBV9 | TGTGCCAGCAGCCCCCGGGGGAATGGTAATCAGCCCCAGCATTTT | CASSPRGNGNQPQHF
TRBJ1-1 | NA | NA | TRBV18 | TGTGCCAGCTCACCCCGTTCAGGGTTGGGGACTGAAGCTTTCTTT | CASSPRSGLGTEAFF
TRBJ1-1 | NA | NA | TRBV7-9 | TGTGCCAGCAGGGACTCGGGGGGGACTGAAGCTTTCTTT | CASRDSGGTEAFF
TRBJ1-1 | NA | TRBD1 | TRBV19 | TGTGCCAGTAGTATAATCTCAAGGGGGCTGTTGAACACTGAAGCTTTCTTT | CASSIISRGLLNTEAFF
TRBJ2-6 | NA | TRBD1 | TRBV11-3 | TGTGCCAGCAGCGCCCCGACAGGGACTGGGGCCAACGTCCTGACTTTC | CASSAPTGTGANVLTF
TRBJ2-7 | NA | NA | TRBV14 | TGTGCCAGCAGCCAAGGACCCCAGACAGGAACCTACGAGCAGTACTTC | CASSQGPQTGTYEQYF
TRBJ1-2 | NA | NA | TRBV4-2 | TGTGCCAGCAGCCAAGATGGGGCTTCTGGGGGCTACACCTTC | CASSQDGASGGYTF
TRBJ2-1 | NA | NA | TRBV19 | TGTGCCACCTTAGGGGGGGCCGAGCAGTTCTTC | CATLGGAEQFF
TRBJ2-7 | NA | TRBD1 | TRBV7-9 | TGTGCCAGCACCCCGCGGGCAGGGGGCCACTACGAGCAGTACTTC | CASTPRAGGHYEQYF
TRBJ2-5 | NA | TRBD2 | TRBV5-6 | TGTGCCAGCAGTTTCTGGACTAGCGGAGAGCAGTACTTC | CASSFWTSGEQYF
TRBJ1-4 | NA | TRBD1 | TRBV5-6 | TGTGCCAGCAATATTTGGGACAGGAGGAATGAAAAACTGTTTTTT | CASNIWDRRNEKLFF
TRBJ2-1 | NA | NA | TRBV7-7 | TGTGCTAGCAGCTTCCAGGTGTCGGATGAGCAGTTCTTC | CASSFQVSDEQFF
TRBJ2-2 | NA | TRBD1 | TRBV11-3 | TGTGCCAGCAGCCCCCGGACAGGGCCCACCGGGGAGCTGTTTTTT | CASSPRTGPTGELFF
TRBJ2-7 | NA | TRBD2 | TRBV4-1 | TGCGCCAGCAGCCCGACTAGCGGGGGGGCATACGAGCAGTACTTC | CASSPTSGGAYEQYF
TRBJ1-2 | NA | TRBD1 | TRBV20-1 | TGCAGTGCTAGACAGGGGGAATGGGACACCTTC | CSARQGEWDTF
TRBJ2-7 | many | TRBD1 | TRBV4-1 | TGCGCCAGCAGCCAAGACTACGGACAGGAGATCTACGAGCAGTACTTC | CASSQDYGQEIYEQYF
TRBJ1-2 | NA | TRBD1 | TRBV6-5 | TGTGCCAGCCTGACAGGGGGCCGTTACACCTTC | CASLTGGRYTF
TRBJ2-7 | NA | NA | TRBV5-6 | TGTGCCAGCAGCTTGCGGGCAGGGAGGGGGTACGAGCAGTACTTC | CASSLRAGRGYEQYF